The 30 T cell receptor beta chains listed next were all sequenced from one sample in a study of blood T cells in healthy people across ages. The use of a sample-barcoded 5' primer and a J-beta primer mix characterized a second PCR of about 7 to 12 cycles. TCRdb re-analysed the 5' RACE reads in MiXCR, keeping a single row per CDR3 protein. The data contain roughly 800,000 distinct CDR3 sequences, more than 45% of them singletons. Sequencing was done on a sample of blood. All receptors come from a young man in good health.

This clonotype was found many times. The genes are TRBV20-1 and TRBJ2-3; D is perhaps TRBD1 or TRBD2 (5 bases each). The germline CDR1 and CDR2 sequences are DFQATT and SNEGSKA (reference sequence). The V end was cut by 0 bases, the J end by 4 bases, with 17 bases between. The CDR3 has 16 amino acids. CDR3 residues: CSARDYGGAGPDTQYF. The CDR3 DNA sequence: TGCAGTGCTAGAGATTATGGGGGAGCAGGTCCAGATACGCAGTATTTT.

V is TRBV6-2 or TRBV6-3 and J is TRBJ2-4; D unresolved. The J call is in doubt because the DNA end fits TRBJ2-7 better. Germline V gene data show CDR1 as MNHEY and CDR2 as SVGEGT. The CDR3 sequence is 14 residues long. CDR3 sequence reads: CASSPPRGLYEQYF. The CDR3 DNA is TGTGCCAGCAGCCCACCTAGAGGTCTCTACGAGCAGTACTTC.

The sample holds a few counts of this clonotype. The V call is TRBV18, the J call TRBJ1-2; D is perhaps TRBD1 (5 bases). This CDR3 has 13 residues. Trimming shortened V by 3 bases and J by 8 bases, and 13 bases separated the two germline ends. Germline V lookup: CDR1 KGHSH, CDR2 LQKENI. CDR3 nucleotides: TGTGCCAGCTCACCCGTTTATAGGGACGGCTACACCTTC. Protein: CASSPVYRDGYTF.

Comments on this clonotype: The junction differs from germline at one of its ends, possibly a read error. The chain combines TRBV10-3 with TRBJ2-1; TRBD2 is a possible D gene (5 bases). From germline, CDR1 is ENHRY and CDR2 SYGVKD. The CDR3 runs 18 residues. CDR3 sequence (DNA): TGTGCCGTCAGTGAGTCCGGCGCGGGCGGCCCCTCGGCCAATGAGCAGTTCTTC. This gives the protein CAVSESGAGGPSANEQFF.

The chain is built from TRBV5-1 and TRBJ2-4; tentatively, D is TRBD1 (6 bases). The length of the CDR3 is 17 residues. Germline CDR1 is SGHRS and CDR2 is YFSETQ. V lost 2 bases to trimming and J lost 4 bases, with 19 bases between them. In DNA form, the CDR3 reads TGCGCCAGCAGCTTTGGCGCGTGGACAGTTCCGAAAAACATTCAGTACTTC. Translation: CASSFGAWTVPKNIQYF.

V and J are TRBV7-9 and TRBJ2-7, with D perhaps TRBD1 (6 bases). This CDR3 has 13 residues. V was cut by 8 bases and J by 0 bases, with 11 bases left in between. Germline lookup yields CDR1 SEHNR and CDR2 FQNEAQ (reference sequence). The CDR3: CASGGHRSYEQYF. The CDR3 DNA reads TGTGCCAGCGGGGGACACCGCTCCTACGAGCAGTACTTC.

The chain recombines TRBV15 with TRBJ1-5; 8 positions match TRBD1. Looked up from germline, CDR1 is LNHNV and CDR2 is YYDKDF (reference sequence). Trimming at V came to 5 bases and at J to 5 bases, leaving 5 bases not matched to a gene. The CDR3 runs to 14 residues. This CDR3 reads CATSDRTGYQPQHF. The DNA of the CDR3 is TGTGCCACCAGCGATCGGACAGGGTATCAGCCCCAGCATTTT.

This clonotype was observed a few times. The rearrangement links TRBV20-1 to TRBJ1-2; TRBD1 matches at 9 bases. The CDR3 contains 15 residues. Germline CDR1 reads DFQATT; CDR2 reads SNEGSKA (reference sequence). Losses at the gene ends were 6 bases for V and 3 bases for J; bases not matched to a gene: 11. CDR3 amino acids: CSARTGGLGDYGYTF. CDR3 DNA: TGCAGTGCCAGAACAGGGGGCCTTGGGGACTATGGCTACACCTTC.

This chain uses TRBV20-1 with TRBJ2-3, with D maybe TRBD1 (5 bases). This CDR3 spans 14 amino acids. CDR1 is DFQATT, CDR2 SNEGSKA, per germline (reference sequence). V gave up 1 base and J gave up 4 bases, with 12 bases separating them. CDR3 nucleotides: TGCAGTGCTAGAGTTGTTACAGGAGCAGATACGCAGTATTTT. It specifies CSARVVTGADTQYF.

The chain recombines TRBV7-2 with TRBJ2-7, with 11 bases identical to TRBD2. With the DNA end fitting TRBJ2-5 better, the J assignment may be wrong. CDR1 and CDR2 (germline): SGHTA, FQGNSA. The CDR3 consists of 15 residues. The CDR3 DNA follows: TGTGCCAGCAGCCATGCGGGACTAGCGGCTGAGACCCAGTACTTC. Amino acids: CASSHAGLAAETQYF.

The J gene is TRBJ2-1, the V gene TRBV13; 8 bases line up with TRBD2. The CDR3 length is 15 residues. Germline CDR1 is PRHDT and CDR2 is FYEKMQ (reference sequence). Unmatched junction bases numbered 9, after V lost 6 bases and J lost 5 bases. As DNA, the CDR3 is TGTGCCAGCAGAGATCAGCGGGGGCCAAACAATGAGCAGTTCTTC. Translation: CASRDQRGPNNEQFF. The full variable domain, its missing parts supplied by reference TRBV13 and TRBJ2-1, is AAGVIQSPRHLIKEKRETATLKCYPIPRHDTVYWYQQGPGQDPQFLISFYEKMQSDKGSIPDRFSAQQFSDYHSELNMSSLELGDSALYFCASRDQRGPNNEQFFGPGTRLTVL.

J is TRBJ2-3 and V is TRBV20-1; 8 nucleotides line up with TRBD1. The germline gives CDR1 DFQATT, CDR2 SNEGSKA (reference sequence). The V segment lost 3 bases and the J segment 0 bases; nucleotides outside the gene matches: 11. CDR3 length: 17 amino acids. As DNA, the CDR3 is TGCAGTGCTAGCAAGCAGGGGGCGCGTTCCAGCACAGATACGCAGTATTTT. It encodes CSASKQGARSSTDTQYF.

This clonotype was picked up a small number of times. This sequence joins TRBV7-9 and TRBJ1-2; D remains unclear. This CDR3 has 14 residues. Trimming took off 0 bases at V and 4 bases at J, with 9 bases between the two ends. Per germline, CDR1 SEHNR and CDR2 FQNEAQ (reference sequence). The CDR3 DNA reads as TGTGCCAGCAGCTTAGCGTTCGTCCCCTATGGCTACACCTTC. Its protein product is CASSLAFVPYGYTF. The full variable domain, with the rest looked up from reference TRBV7-9 and TRBJ1-2, is DTGVSQNPRHKITKRGQNVTFRCDPISEHNRLYWYRQTLGQGPEFLTYFQNEAQLEKSRLLSDRFSAERPKGSFSTLEIQRTEQGDSAMYLCASSLAFVPYGYTFGSGTRLTVV.

J is TRBJ2-5 and V is TRBV5-1; the D gene could be TRBD1 or TRBD2 (7 bases each). Trimming took 0 bases from V and 11 from J, leaving 20 bases between them. The germline V gene encodes CDR1 SGHRS and CDR2 YFSETQ. CDR3 length: 15 amino acids. The CDR3 here is CASSLATQGRDEQYF. Here the CDR3 DNA reads TGCGCCAGCAGCTTGGCCACACAGGGGAGGGATGAGCAGTACTTC.

The chain carries TRBV20-1 and TRBJ2-5; 11 nucleotides line up with TRBD2. Per germline, CDR1 DFQATT and CDR2 SNEGSKA (reference sequence). CDR3 length equals 15 residues. With 6 bases clipped from V and 3 bases from J, the junction kept 9 bases outside the gene matches. The CDR3 sequence is CSAYIPGLAEETQYF. CDR3 coding DNA: TGCAGTGCATACATCCCGGGACTAGCGGAAGAGACCCAGTACTTC.

The CDR3 DNA sequence: TGTGCCAGCAGTTCCGCCGGATTCGGGAGGACTAATGAAAAACTGTTTTTT. It codes for CASSSAGFGRTNEKLFF. The chain carries TRBV27 and TRBJ1-4; no clear D. Trimming shortened V by 4 bases and J by 2 bases, and 17 bases separated the two germline ends. In germline, CDR1 is MNHEY, CDR2 SMNVEV (reference sequence). The length of the CDR3 is 17 residues.

This clonotype has more than one count but fewer than ten. This sequence joins TRBV18 and TRBJ2-7; TRBD1 is a possible D gene (6 bases). V was trimmed by 3 bases and J by 3 bases, leaving 12 bases between them. The CDR3 is 14 residues long. Germline CDR1 and CDR2: KGHSH and LQKENI. The CDR3 region is CASSPARGGYEQYF. The DNA for the CDR3 is TGTGCCAGCTCACCGGCCAGGGGCGGCTACGAGCAGTACTTC.

This clonotype showed up just once. V gene TRBV5-1 combines with J gene TRBJ2-7; D might be TRBD2 (6 bases). This CDR3 is 19 amino acids long. CDR1 and CDR2 from the germline V gene are SGHRS and YFSETQ. Trimming pared 4 bases from V and 0 bases from J, leaving 26 bases between. CDR3 nucleotides: TGCGCCAGCAGCCGAGAACCGGGGTTCGGCGGAGGGAGCTCCTACGAGCAGTACTTC. Its protein is CASSREPGFGGGSSYEQYF.

This clonotype has only a few counts. The chain has TRBV7-3 and TRBJ2-5; D is possibly TRBD1 or TRBD2 (7 bases each). V lost 0 bases to trimming and J lost 0 bases, with 17 bases between them. The length of the CDR3 is 18 residues. Germline values: CDR1 SGHTA, CDR2 FQGTGA. The CDR3 region is CASSLTPQGGGHQETQYF. The CDR3 DNA is TGTGCCAGCAGCTTAACGCCCCAGGGAGGGGGCCACCAAGAGACCCAGTACTTC. The full variable domain, with the rest looked up from reference TRBV7-3 and TRBJ2-5, is GAGVSQTPSNKVTEKGKYVELRCDPISGHTALYWYRQSLGQGPEFLIYFQGTGAADDSGLPNDRFFAVRPEGSVSTLKIQRTERGDSAVYLCASSLTPQGGGHQETQYFGPGTRLLVL.

The V gene is TRBV15, the J gene TRBJ1-2, with D maybe TRBD1 (5 bases). Trimming removed 4 bases at V and 7 bases at J, with 16 bases between. The CDR3 runs 14 residues. Germline values: CDR1 LNHNV, CDR2 YYDKDF (reference sequence). CDR3 bases: TGTGCCACCAGCAAAGGGGCAGACAGTAGTGGCTACACCTTC. Translation gives CATSKGADSSGYTF.

V usage is TRBV24-1 and J usage is TRBJ1-2, with D possibly TRBD1 on 6 matching bases. The CDR3 has 14 residues. V shed 4 bases and J shed 8 bases, with 16 bases lying between them. CDR1 is KGHDR, CDR2 SFDVKD, per germline. The CDR3 DNA reads as TGTGCCACCAGTGACAGGACACAGGGCGGAGGCTACACCTTC. It translates to CATSDRTQGGGYTF.

V gene TRBV7-9 combines with J gene TRBJ2-3, with 7 bases that match TRBD1. Per the germline V gene, CDR1 is SEHNR and CDR2 is FQNEAQ (reference sequence). CDR3 size: 16 residues. The ends lost 11 bases at V and 0 bases at J; junction bases unmatched: 14. CDR3 in amino acids: CAYQFQGTASTDTQYF. CDR3 coding DNA: TGTGCCTACCAATTCCAGGGGACAGCTAGCACAGATACGCAGTATTTT.

This chain connects TRBV18 to TRBJ2-7; D may match TRBD1 or TRBD2 (6 bases each). Judging by the DNA end, TRBJ2-5 fits better; the J call may be wrong. The CDR3 has 15 residues. The germline CDR1 and CDR2 sequences are KGHSH and LQKENI. This chain's CDR3 is CASSGTGGRRETQYF. As DNA, the CDR3 is TGTGCCAGCTCAGGGACTGGGGGCCGGCGAGAGACCCAGTACTTC.

The chain has TRBV4-3 and TRBJ2-5; 7 bases fit TRBD1. The tail of the sequence fits TRBJ2-7 better, so the J call may be wrong. Per germline, CDR1 LGHNA and CDR2 YSLEER. CDR3 length: 14 amino acids. For the CDR3, the DNA is TGCGCCAGCAGCCAAGCAAGAGACAGGGACGAGCAGTACTTC. It codes for CASSQARDRDEQYF.

This sequence joins TRBV27 and TRBJ2-7; the match to TRBD1 covers 8 bases. The CDR3 contains 13 residues. V was clipped by 7 bases and J by 5 bases; unmatched bases: 7. Germline lookup yields CDR1 MNHEY and CDR2 SMNVEV (reference sequence). The CDR3: CASKEDRAHEQYF. The CDR3 DNA reads TGTGCCAGCAAGGAGGACAGGGCTCACGAGCAGTACTTC.

This rearrangement joins TRBV6-2 or TRBV6-3 to TRBJ2-7; 12 bases fit TRBD2. V was pared by 7 bases and J by 2 bases, with 3 bases of the junction left unmatched. Germline V gene data show CDR1 as MNHEY and CDR2 as SVGEGT. This CDR3 region has 14 residues. Here the CDR3 reads CASKTSGRPYEQYF. The CDR3 DNA reads TGTGCCAGCAAGACTAGCGGGAGACCCTACGAGCAGTACTTC.

The CDR3 protein is CSAPQVAYNEQFF. The CDR3 region has the DNA TGCAGTGCTCCCCAAGTAGCCTACAATGAGCAGTTCTTC. This rearrangement joins TRBV20-1 to TRBJ2-1; unclear D gene. The CDR3 has 13 residues. Germline lookup yields CDR1 DFQATT and CDR2 SNEGSKA (reference sequence). With 5 bases removed from V and 2 bases from J, the gap between germline ends came to 10 bases.

This chain joins TRBV6-2 or TRBV6-3 and TRBJ2-1, with a weak D call TRBD2 (5 bases). Trimming shortened V by 2 bases and J by 6 bases, and 14 bases separated the two germline ends. The germline CDR1 and CDR2 sequences are MNHEY and SVGEGT. The CDR3 has 15 residues. The chain's CDR3 is CASSYVKGSSNEQFF. The CDR3, as DNA: TGTGCCAGCAGTTACGTTAAAGGGAGCTCCAATGAGCAGTTCTTC.

The J gene is TRBJ2-5, the V gene TRBV7-2; the match to TRBD1 covers 8 bases. Germline CDR1 is SGHTA and CDR2 is FQGNSA. V dropped 2 bases and J dropped 6; count of bases not matched to a gene: 17. CDR3 length equals 18 residues. In nucleotides, the CDR3 is TGTGCCAGCAGCTTACTGCATTCGACAGGGGCTTTAGGAAAGACCCAGTACTTC. It is translated as CASSLLHSTGALGKTQYF.

This chain links TRBV20-1 with TRBJ2-1; D is possibly TRBD1 (6 bases). V lost 0 bases to trimming and J lost 7 bases, with 22 bases between them. There are 17 residues in the CDR3. Germline CDR1 DFQATT, CDR2 SNEGSKA (reference sequence). The CDR3 region has the DNA TGCAGTGCTAGAGATCGTCATACAGGGTCGCTACTTAATGAGCAGTTCTTC. Translated: CSARDRHTGSLLNEQFF.